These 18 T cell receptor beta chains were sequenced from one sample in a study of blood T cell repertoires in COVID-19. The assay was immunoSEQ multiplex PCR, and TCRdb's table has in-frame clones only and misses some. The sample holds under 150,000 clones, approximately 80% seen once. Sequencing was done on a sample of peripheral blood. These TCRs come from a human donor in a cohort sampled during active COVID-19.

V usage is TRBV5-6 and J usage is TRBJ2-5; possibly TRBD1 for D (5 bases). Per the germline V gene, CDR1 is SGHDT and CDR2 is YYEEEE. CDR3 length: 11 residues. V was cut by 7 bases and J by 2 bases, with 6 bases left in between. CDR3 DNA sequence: TGTGCCAGCGGGGCACAAGAGACCCAGTACTTC. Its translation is CASGAQETQYF.

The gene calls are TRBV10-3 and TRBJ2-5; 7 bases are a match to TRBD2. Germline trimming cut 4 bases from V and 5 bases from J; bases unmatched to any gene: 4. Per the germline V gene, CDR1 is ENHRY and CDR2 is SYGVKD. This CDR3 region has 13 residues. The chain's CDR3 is CAISGEGMETQYF. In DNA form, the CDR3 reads TGTGCCATCAGTGGGGAGGGTATGGAGACCCAGTACTTC.

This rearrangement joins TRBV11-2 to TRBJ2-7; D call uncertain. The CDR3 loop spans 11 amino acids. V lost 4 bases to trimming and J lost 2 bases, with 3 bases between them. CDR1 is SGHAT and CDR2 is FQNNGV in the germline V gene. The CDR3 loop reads CASSSAYEQYF. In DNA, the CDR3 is TGTGCCAGCAGCTCCGCCTACGAGCAGTACTTC. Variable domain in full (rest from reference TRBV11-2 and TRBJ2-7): EAGVAQSPRYKIIEKRQSVAFWCNPISGHATLYWYQQILGQGPKLLIQFQNNGVVDDSQLPKDRFSAERLKGVDSTLKIQPAKLEDSAVYLCASSSAYEQYFGPGTRLTVT.

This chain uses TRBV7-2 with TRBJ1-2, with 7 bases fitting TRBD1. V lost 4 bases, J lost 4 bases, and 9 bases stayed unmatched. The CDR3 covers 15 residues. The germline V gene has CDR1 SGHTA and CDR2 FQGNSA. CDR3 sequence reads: CASSSLTGPAYGYTF. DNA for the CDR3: TGTGCCAGCAGCTCTCTGACAGGGCCAGCCTATGGCTACACCTTC.

The CDR3 reads CASSRQGNSPLHF. The DNA for the CDR3 is TGTGCCAGCAGCCGACAGGGTAATTCACCCCTCCACTTT. The J gene is TRBJ1-6, the V gene TRBV7-2, with 7 bases identical to TRBD1. Germline V gene lookup returns CDR1 SGHTA and CDR2 FQGNSA. The length of the CDR3 is 13 residues. V was clipped by 5 bases and J by 6 bases; unmatched bases: 1.

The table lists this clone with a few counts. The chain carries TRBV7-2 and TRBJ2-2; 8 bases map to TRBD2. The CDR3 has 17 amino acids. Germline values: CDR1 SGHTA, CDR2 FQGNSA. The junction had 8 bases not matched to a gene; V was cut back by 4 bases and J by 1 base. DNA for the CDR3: TGTGCCAGCAGCTCAGCCGGGCTAGCGGGGAACACCGGGGAGCTGTTTTTT. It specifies CASSSAGLAGNTGELFF.

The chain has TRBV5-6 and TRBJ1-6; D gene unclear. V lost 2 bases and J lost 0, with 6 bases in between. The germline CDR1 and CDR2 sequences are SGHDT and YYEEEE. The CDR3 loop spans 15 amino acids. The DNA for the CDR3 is TGTGCCAGCAGCTTAGAGAGCTCCTATAATTCACCCCTCCACTTT. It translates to CASSLESSYNSPLHF.

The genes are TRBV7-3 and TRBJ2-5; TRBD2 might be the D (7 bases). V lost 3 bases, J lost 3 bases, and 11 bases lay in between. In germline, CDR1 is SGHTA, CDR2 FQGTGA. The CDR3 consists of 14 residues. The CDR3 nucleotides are TGTGCCAGCAGCTTCGGGGGGCTAAAAGAGACCCAGTACTTC. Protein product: CASSFGGLKETQYF.

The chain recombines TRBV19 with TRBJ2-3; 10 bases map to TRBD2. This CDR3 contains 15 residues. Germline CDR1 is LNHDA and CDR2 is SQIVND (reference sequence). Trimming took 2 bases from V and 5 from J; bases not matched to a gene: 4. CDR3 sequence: CASSISGGALDTQYF. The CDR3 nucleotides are TGTGCCAGTAGTATAAGCGGGGGGGCCTTAGATACGCAGTATTTT.

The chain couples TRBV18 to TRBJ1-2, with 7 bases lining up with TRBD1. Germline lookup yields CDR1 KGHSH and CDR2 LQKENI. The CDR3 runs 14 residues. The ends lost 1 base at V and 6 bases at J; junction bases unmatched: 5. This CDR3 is CASSPQTGQDGYTF. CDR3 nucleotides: TGTGCCAGCTCACCACAGACAGGGCAGGATGGCTACACCTTC.

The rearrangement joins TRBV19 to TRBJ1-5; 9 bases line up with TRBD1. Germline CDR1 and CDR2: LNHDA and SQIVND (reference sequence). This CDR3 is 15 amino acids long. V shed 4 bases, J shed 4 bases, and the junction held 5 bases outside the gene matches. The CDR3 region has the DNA TGTGCCAGTAGTAAGGGACAGGGCTTTAATCAGCCCCAGCATTTT. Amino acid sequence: CASSKGQGFNQPQHF.

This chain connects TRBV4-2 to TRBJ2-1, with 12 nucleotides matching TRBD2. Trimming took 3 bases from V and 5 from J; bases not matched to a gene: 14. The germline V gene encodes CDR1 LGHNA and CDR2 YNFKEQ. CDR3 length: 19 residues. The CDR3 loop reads CASSQETSGGLTRDNEQFF. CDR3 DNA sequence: TGTGCCAGCAGCCAGGAGACTAGCGGGGGCCTCACTAGGGACAATGAGCAGTTCTTC.

CDR3 amino acids: CARSIRQGPGWGYGYTF. The CDR3 region has the DNA TGTGCCAGAAGCATCAGACAGGGGCCAGGTTGGGGCTATGGCTACACCTTC. The chain recombines TRBV5-3 with TRBJ1-2; 8 bases are shared with TRBD1. TRBV5-3 belongs to the ORF category, with a function that is uncertain. This CDR3 has 17 residues. V gave up 4 bases and J gave up 4 bases; unmatched junction bases: 15.

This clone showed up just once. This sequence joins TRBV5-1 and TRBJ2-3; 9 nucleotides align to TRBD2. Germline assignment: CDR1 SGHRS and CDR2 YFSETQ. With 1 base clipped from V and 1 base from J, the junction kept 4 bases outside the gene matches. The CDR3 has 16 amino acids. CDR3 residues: CASSLRASGGTDTQYF. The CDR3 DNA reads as TGCGCCAGCAGCTTGAGGGCTAGCGGGGGCACAGATACGCAGTATTTT.

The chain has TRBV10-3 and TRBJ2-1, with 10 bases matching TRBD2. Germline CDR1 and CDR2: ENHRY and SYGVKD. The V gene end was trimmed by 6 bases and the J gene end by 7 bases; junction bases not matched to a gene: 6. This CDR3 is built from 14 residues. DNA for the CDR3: TGTGCCATCAGGGGGACTAGCGCGGATAATGAGCAGTTCTTC. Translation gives CAIRGTSADNEQFF.

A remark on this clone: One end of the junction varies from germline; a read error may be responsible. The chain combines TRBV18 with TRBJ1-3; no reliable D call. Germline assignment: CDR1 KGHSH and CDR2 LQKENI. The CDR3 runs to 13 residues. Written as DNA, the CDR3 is TGTACCAGCTCACTCCCTTCTGGAAACACCATATATTTT. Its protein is CTSSLPSGNTIYF.

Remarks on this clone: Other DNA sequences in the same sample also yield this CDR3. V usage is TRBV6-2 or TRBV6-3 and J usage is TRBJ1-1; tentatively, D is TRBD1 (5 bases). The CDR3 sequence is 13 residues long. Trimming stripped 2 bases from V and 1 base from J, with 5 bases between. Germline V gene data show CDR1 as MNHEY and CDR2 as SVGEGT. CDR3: CASSYTGNTEAFF. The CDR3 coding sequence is TGTGCCAGCAGTTACACAGGGAACACTGAAGCTTTCTTT.

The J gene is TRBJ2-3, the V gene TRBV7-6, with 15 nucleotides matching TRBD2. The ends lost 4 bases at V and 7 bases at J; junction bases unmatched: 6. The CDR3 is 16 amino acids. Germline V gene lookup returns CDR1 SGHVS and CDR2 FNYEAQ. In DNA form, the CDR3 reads TGTGCCAGCAGCTCTCCCGGGACTAGCGGGGGGTATACGCAGTATTTT. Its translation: CASSSPGTSGGYTQYF. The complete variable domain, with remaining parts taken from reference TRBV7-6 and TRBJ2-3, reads GAGVSQSPRYKVTKRGQDVALRCDPISGHVSLYWYRQALGQGPEFLTYFNYEAQQDKSGLPNDRFSAERPEGSISTLTIQRTEQRDSAMYRCASSSPGTSGGYTQYFGPGTRLTVL.